These 8 T cell receptor beta chains were all obtained from the same sample, sequenced in a study of CD4+ T cells in melanoma. Libraries were prepared by immunoSEQ multiplex PCR; TCRdb keeps only in-frame clonotypes and omits some of them. The table lists some 13,000 clones, about 70% of them singletons, with approximately 11% in the top ten. The sample consisted of cells from a culture (not recorded whether cultured in vitro). These TCRs come from a human donor with melanoma.

This clone was detected only a few times. J is TRBJ1-1 and V is TRBV9; no firm D call. The CDR3 totals 13 residues. V lost 0 bases, J lost 4 bases, and 7 bases lay in between. Germline V gives CDR1 SGDLS, CDR2 YYNGEE. For the CDR3, the DNA is TGTGCCAGCAGCGTAGTAGACGGCACTGAAGCTTTCTTT. Translation: CASSVVDGTEAFF. Full variable domain (remainder filled in from reference TRBV9 and TRBJ1-1): DSGVTQTPKHLITATGQRVTLRCSPRSGDLSVYWYQQSLDQGLQFLIQYYNGEERAKGNILERFSAQQFPDLHSELNLSSLELGDSALYFCASSVVDGTEAFFGQGTRLTVV.

This sequence joins TRBV11-1 and TRBJ2-3, with TRBD2 identical over 8 bases. The J segment lost 2 bases and the V segment lost 5 bases, leaving 6 bases of the junction unmatched. The CDR3 is 15 amino acids. Germline V gene data show CDR1 as SGHAT and CDR2 as FQDESV (reference sequence). The CDR3 here is CASSLLAGPTDTQYF. The CDR3 DNA reads as TGTGCCAGCAGCCTCCTAGCGGGCCCCACAGATACGCAGTATTTT.

CDR3 amino acids: CASSPAGTRSTDTQYF. In DNA form, the CDR3 reads TGTGCCAGCAGCCCGGCCGGGACTAGGAGCACAGATACGCAGTATTTT. V usage is TRBV11-2 and J usage is TRBJ2-3; 8 positions agree with TRBD2. CDR3 length equals 16 residues. The V segment lost 5 bases and the J segment 0 bases; nucleotides outside the gene matches: 7. Per germline, CDR1 SGHAT and CDR2 FQNNGV.

V usage is TRBV18 and J usage is TRBJ1-4, with D hard to call. The CDR3 has 15 residues. Germline loops: CDR1 KGHSH, CDR2 LQKENI. V was shortened by 0 bases and J by 7 bases, with 12 bases between the two germline ends. For the CDR3, the DNA is TGTGCCAGCTCACCACCGGGAGAGCTAGGTGAAAAACTGTTTTTT. Protein sequence: CASSPPGELGEKLFF.

This chain uses TRBV19 with TRBJ2-1; a weak D match, TRBD2 (6 bases). This CDR3 contains 17 residues. V lost 5 bases, J lost 0 bases, and 17 bases lay in between. Germline CDR1 and CDR2: LNHDA and SQIVND (reference sequence). CDR3 in DNA: TGTGCCAGTAGTGTCCGACCTCTAGCGAACTCCTACAATGAGCAGTTCTTC. It yields the protein CASSVRPLANSYNEQFF.

This clone was seen a single time. This chain uses TRBV6-1 with TRBJ2-5, with D hard to call. Germline lookup yields CDR1 MNHNS and CDR2 SASEGT. This CDR3 comprises 12 residues. The germline V and J ends were trimmed by 5 bases and 4 bases, with 8 bases remaining between them. CDR3 coding DNA: TGTGCCAGCAGTCAGACGGGAGAGACCCAGTACTTC. As protein: CASSQTGETQYF.

The rearrangement joins TRBV30 to TRBJ1-6; D is unclear. Germline CDR1 is GTSNPN and CDR2 is SVGIG (reference sequence). The CDR3 runs to 12 residues. V dropped 3 bases and J dropped 14 bases, with 14 bases sitting between them. The DNA for the CDR3 is TGTGCCTGGAGCGTAGGGCCGGCGTCCCTCCACTTT. This encodes CAWSVGPASLHF.

This chain joins TRBV2 and TRBJ1-2, with a weak D call TRBD1 (5 bases). V gave up 2 bases and J gave up 5 bases, with 15 bases separating them. The CDR3 is made up of 15 amino acids. The germline gives CDR1 SNHLY, CDR2 FYNNEI. The CDR3 nucleotides are TGTGCCAGCAGTGAAAGGGGCCGGGTCCTGTATGGCTACACCTTC. Translated, it gives CASSERGRVLYGYTF.